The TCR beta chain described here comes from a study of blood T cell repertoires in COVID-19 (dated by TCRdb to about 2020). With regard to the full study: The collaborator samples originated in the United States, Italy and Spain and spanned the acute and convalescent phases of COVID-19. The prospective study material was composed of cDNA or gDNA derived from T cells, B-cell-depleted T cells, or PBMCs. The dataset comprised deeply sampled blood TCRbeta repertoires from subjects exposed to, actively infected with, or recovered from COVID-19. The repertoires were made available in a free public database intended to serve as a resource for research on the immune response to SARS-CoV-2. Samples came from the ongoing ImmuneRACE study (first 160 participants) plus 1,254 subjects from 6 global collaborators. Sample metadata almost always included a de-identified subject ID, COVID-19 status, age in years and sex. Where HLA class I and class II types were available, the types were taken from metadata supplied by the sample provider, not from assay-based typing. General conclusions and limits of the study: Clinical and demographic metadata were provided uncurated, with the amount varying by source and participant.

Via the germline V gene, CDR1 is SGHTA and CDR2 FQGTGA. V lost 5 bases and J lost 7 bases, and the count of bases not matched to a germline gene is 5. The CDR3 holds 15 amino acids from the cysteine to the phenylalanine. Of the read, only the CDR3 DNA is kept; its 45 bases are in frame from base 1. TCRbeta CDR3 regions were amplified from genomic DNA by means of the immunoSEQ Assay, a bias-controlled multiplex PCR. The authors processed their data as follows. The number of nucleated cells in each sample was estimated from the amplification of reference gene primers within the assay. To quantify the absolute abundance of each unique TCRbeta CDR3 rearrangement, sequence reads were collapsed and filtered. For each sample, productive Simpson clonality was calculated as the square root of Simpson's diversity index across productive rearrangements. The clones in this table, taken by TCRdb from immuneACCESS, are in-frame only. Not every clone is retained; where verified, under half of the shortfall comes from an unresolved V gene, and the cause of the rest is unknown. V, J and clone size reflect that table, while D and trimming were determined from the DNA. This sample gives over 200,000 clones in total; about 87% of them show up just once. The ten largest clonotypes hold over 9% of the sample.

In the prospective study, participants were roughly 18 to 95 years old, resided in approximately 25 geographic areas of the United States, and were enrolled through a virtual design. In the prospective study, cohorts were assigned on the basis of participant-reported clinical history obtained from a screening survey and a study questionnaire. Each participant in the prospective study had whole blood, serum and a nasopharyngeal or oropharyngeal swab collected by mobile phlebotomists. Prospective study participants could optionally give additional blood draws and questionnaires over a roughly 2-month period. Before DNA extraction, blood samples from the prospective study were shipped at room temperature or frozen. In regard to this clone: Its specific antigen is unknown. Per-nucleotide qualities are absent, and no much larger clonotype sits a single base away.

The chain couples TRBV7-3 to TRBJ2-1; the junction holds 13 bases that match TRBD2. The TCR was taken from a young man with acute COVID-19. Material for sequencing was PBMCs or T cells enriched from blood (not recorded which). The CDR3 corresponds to CASSPGLAGPNEQFF. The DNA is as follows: TGTGCCAGCAGCCCGGGACTAGCGGGACCGAATGAGCAGTTCTTC.